Listed here are 30 T cell receptor beta chains from one sample, sequenced in a study of beta chain features in type 1 diabetes. The sequenced template was cDNA made from the entire isolated RNA. Generated by immunoSEQ multiplex PCR, the TCRdb table keeps only in-frame clones and is missing some. The table includes some 900,000 clones, about a sixth detected once. Source material: naive CD4+ T cells from blood. These receptor sequences come from a woman aged 18-29 years in good health.

The gene calls are TRBV7-2 and TRBJ1-4; the D gene is possibly TRBD1 (5 bases). The V end was cut by 5 bases, the J end by 8 bases, with 18 bases between. The V gene's germline CDR1 is SGHTA and CDR2 FQGNSA. This CDR3 is built from 15 residues. CDR3 loop: CASSDLGGYREKLFF. The CDR3 bases are TGTGCCAGCAGCGATCTCGGGGGGTACAGGGAAAAACTGTTTTTT.

This chain joins TRBV12-5 and TRBJ2-5; the D call may be TRBD1 or TRBD2 (6 bases each). V gave up 1 base and J gave up 5 bases, with 17 bases separating them. Germline V gene data show CDR1 as LGHNT and CDR2 as FRNRAP. The CDR3 consists of 16 residues. The CDR3, as DNA: TGTGCTAGTGGTTTGGGGGGGGCCCCCGGGTCGGAGACCCAGTACTTC. It yields the protein CASGLGGAPGSETQYF.

The CDR3 bases are TGTGCCAGCAGTTTAGGTGGCGCGTCCTACTACTACGAGCAGTACTTC. Translation: CASSLGGASYYYEQYF. V usage is TRBV28 and J usage is TRBJ2-7, with D uncertain. The germline V gene has CDR1 MDHEN and CDR2 SYDVKM. CDR3 size: 16 residues. The V end was cut by 2 bases, the J end by 3 bases, with 17 bases between.

This clone was found a few times. The CDR3 sequence: CASRAVLASETQYF. The CDR3 coding sequence is TGCGCCAGCAGGGCGGTACTAGCGAGTGAGACCCAGTACTTC. The genes are TRBV10-2 and TRBJ2-5; TRBD2 matches at 7 bases. J was trimmed by 5 bases and V by 6 bases; bases with no gene match: 9. This CDR3 comprises 14 residues. Germline CDR1 WSHSY, CDR2 SAAADI.

This chain connects TRBV28 to TRBJ2-5; maybe TRBD1 (6 bases). The CDR3 consists of 17 residues. Trimming shortened V by 4 bases and J by 5 bases, and 23 bases separated the two germline ends. The germline V gene encodes CDR1 MDHEN and CDR2 SYDVKM. The CDR3 is CASSSTYRAQHQETQYF. For the CDR3, the DNA is TGTGCCAGCAGTTCTACTTACAGGGCCCAGCATCAGGAGACCCAGTACTTC.

In this sample, this clone turned up a few times. V and J are TRBV7-9 and TRBJ2-1; the D call may be TRBD1 or TRBD2 (6 bases each). Germline-derived CDR1 and CDR2 are SEHNR and FQNEAQ (reference sequence). Trimming removed 1 base at V and 15 bases at J, with 13 bases between. The CDR3 sequence is 12 residues long. In nucleotides, the CDR3 is TGTGCCAGCAGCTTAGTGTCGGGGGCGTTGTTCTTC. This sequence encodes CASSLVSGALFF. The full variable domain, completed using reference TRBV7-9 and TRBJ2-1, is DTGVSQNPRHKITKRGQNVTFRCDPISEHNRLYWYRQTLGQGPEFLTYFQNEAQLEKSRLLSDRFSAERPKGSFSTLEIQRTEQGDSAMYLCASSLVSGALFFGPGTRLTVL.

The J gene is TRBJ2-7, the V gene TRBV9, with a tentative D call TRBD1 (5 bases). CDR1 is SGDLS, CDR2 YYNGEE, per germline. The CDR3 length is 13 residues. Trimming left V 3 bases short and J 9 bases short, with 16 bases between. The DNA of the CDR3 is TGTGCCAGCAGCGCGCGCGACAGAGACGGGCAGTACTTC. Protein sequence: CASSARDRDGQYF.

The table lists this clone with a count of one. The chain links TRBV4-3 to TRBJ2-2; maybe TRBD2 (7 bases). CDR3 length equals 15 residues. Deletions cut 3 bases from V and 4 bases from J, with 12 bases between. Germline lookup yields CDR1 LGHNA and CDR2 YSLEER. The CDR3 protein is CASSQEGGGTGELFF. The DNA of the CDR3 is TGCGCCAGCAGCCAGGAGGGAGGGGGCACCGGGGAGCTGTTTTTT.

The chain carries TRBV6-5 and TRBJ1-1; D uncertain. CDR3 size: 14 residues. Trimming pared 6 bases from V and 0 bases from J, leaving 11 bases between. Germline CDR1 MNHEY, CDR2 SVGAGI. The CDR3 here is CASRKSSMNTEAFF. The DNA of the CDR3 is TGTGCCAGCAGGAAAAGTAGTATGAACACTGAAGCTTTCTTT.

There are a few counts of this clone. The J gene is TRBJ1-4, the V gene TRBV5-8, with TRBD1 as a possible D gene (5 bases). The CDR3 loop spans 16 amino acids. CDR1 and CDR2 (germline): SGHTS, YDEGEE. V was pared by 4 bases and J by 8 bases, with 21 bases between. The CDR3 region is CASSGAGNTAREKLFF. DNA of the CDR3: TGTGCCAGCAGCGGGGCAGGGAATACGGCACGGGAAAAACTGTTTTTT.

This clone has at least ten counts. The rearrangement uses TRBV28 and TRBJ2-4, with D perhaps matching TRBD1 (5 bases). The V end lost 5 bases, the J end lost 14 bases, and 13 bases lay between the germline ends. The CDR3 totals 11 residues. Germline V lookup: CDR1 MDHEN, CDR2 SYDVKM. CDR3 DNA sequence: TGTGCCAGCAGTCTTGCAGGGTCGGAGTACTTC. It is translated as CASSLAGSEYF. The full variable domain, completed using reference TRBV28 and TRBJ2-4, is DVKVTQSSRYLVKRTGEKVFLECVQDMDHENMFWYRQDPGLGLRLIYFSYDVKMKEKGDIPEGYSVSREKKERFSLILESASTNQTSMYLCASSLAGSEYFGAGTRLSVL.

The chain recombines TRBV7-6 with TRBJ2-1; 10 bases match TRBD1. V was clipped by 0 bases and J by 6 bases; unmatched bases: 8. The CDR3 is 17 residues long. The germline gives CDR1 SGHVS, CDR2 FNYEAQ. CDR3 residues: CASSLAGGTGASNEQFF. In nucleotides, the CDR3 is TGTGCCAGCAGCTTAGCAGGGGGGACAGGGGCGTCCAATGAGCAGTTCTTC.

The table lists this clone with a few counts. V is TRBV25-1 and J is TRBJ1-1, with a possible D match to TRBD1 (5 bases). Deletions cut 3 bases from V and 4 bases from J, with 12 bases between. The CDR3 totals 14 residues. The germline V gene encodes CDR1 MGHDK and CDR2 SYGVNS. CDR3 nucleotides: TGTGCCAGCAGTGAGAGTGGGGCGGTCACTGAAGCTTTCTTT. Translating it yields CASSESGAVTEAFF.

The chain uses TRBV25-1 and TRBJ2-5; 12 nucleotides agree with TRBD2. In germline, CDR1 is MGHDK, CDR2 SYGVNS. CDR3 size: 14 residues. Trimming took 8 bases from V and 3 from J; bases not matched to a gene: 4. The CDR3 is CASCLAGGEETQYF. In DNA, the CDR3 is TGTGCCAGCTGCCTAGCGGGAGGGGAAGAGACCCAGTACTTC.

Only a few counts were recorded for this clone. The gene calls are TRBV27 and TRBJ1-3; weak D call: TRBD1 (5 bases). Germline V gives CDR1 MNHEY, CDR2 SMNVEV (reference sequence). This CDR3 is 14 amino acids long. Trimming cost V 6 bases and J 0 bases, with 9 bases left between them. As DNA, the CDR3 is TGTGCCAGCAGAGGGGAATACTCTGGAAACACCATATATTTT. Encoded protein: CASRGEYSGNTIYF.

This clone was seen only a few times. V gene TRBV6-5 combines with J gene TRBJ2-3; 8 nucleotides align to TRBD1. The CDR3 has 14 residues. In germline, CDR1 is MNHEY, CDR2 SVGAGI. Unmatched junction bases numbered 3, after V lost 4 bases and J lost 3 bases. The CDR3 DNA sequence: TGTGCCAGCAGTTTTCGGACAGGGACAGATACGCAGTATTTT. The encoded protein is CASSFRTGTDTQYF.

This clone was seen a handful of times. The CDR3 region has the DNA TGCAGCGTTGGCCGTACAGTTCTGAACACTGAAGCTTTCTTT. This translates into CSVGRTVLNTEAFF. The rearrangement links TRBV29-1 to TRBJ1-1, with D hard to call. The germline V gene has CDR1 SQVTM and CDR2 ANQGSEA. The CDR3 has 14 amino acids. V gave up 4 bases and J gave up 0 bases, with 12 bases separating them.

Only a few counts were recorded for this clone. This chain links TRBV6-6 with TRBJ2-7, with 7 bases aligning to TRBD1. This CDR3 contains 15 residues. Germline values: CDR1 MNHNY, CDR2 SVGAGI (reference sequence). After removal of 7 bases from V and 4 bases from J, the junction contained 13 bases not matched to a gene. The CDR3 DNA sequence: TGTGCCAGCAACCAGGACGACAGGGTTGGTTACGAGCAGTACTTC. Protein: CASNQDDRVGYEQYF.

The gene calls are TRBV19 and TRBJ1-2; D perhaps matches TRBD1 (6 bases). Germline-derived CDR1 and CDR2 are LNHDA and SQIVND (reference sequence). The CDR3 loop spans 14 amino acids. V shed 7 bases and J shed 6 bases, with 18 bases lying between them. The CDR3 DNA sequence: TGTGCCAGTACCCCCTCCGACAGGAGAGATGGCTACACCTTC. It translates to CASTPSDRRDGYTF.

This clone has more than one count but fewer than ten. This sequence joins TRBV28 and TRBJ1-4; D unresolved. Trimming shortened V by 3 bases and J by 11 bases, and 7 bases separated the two germline ends. The CDR3 spans 11 residues. Germline assignment: CDR1 MDHEN and CDR2 SYDVKM. The CDR3 DNA reads as TGTGCCAGCAGTTTTCGTGGGAAACTGTTTTTT. Residues: CASSFRGKLFF.

This clone was seen only a few times. V gene TRBV10-3 combines with J gene TRBJ2-1; the D is unclear. The CDR3 totals 12 residues. Per germline, CDR1 ENHRY and CDR2 SYGVKD. The V end was cut by 4 bases, the J end by 10 bases, with 11 bases between. The CDR3, as DNA: TGTGCCATCAGTGCAGGTGTCAGGGAGCAGTTCTTC. Protein product: CAISAGVREQFF.

This clone was observed a handful of times. The DNA for the CDR3 is TGTGCCAGTAGTATAATTTTGGGGGCTGATACGCAGTATTTT. Its protein product is CASSIILGADTQYF. This rearrangement joins TRBV19 to TRBJ2-3; possibly TRBD1 for D (6 bases). The germline CDR1 and CDR2 sequences are LNHDA and SQIVND (reference sequence). V gave up 2 bases and J gave up 6 bases, with 12 bases separating them. The CDR3 is 14 amino acids.

J is TRBJ2-7 and V is TRBV28; TRBD1 matches at 8 bases. CDR1 and CDR2 from the germline V gene are MDHEN and SYDVKM. There are 15 residues in the CDR3. Unmatched junction bases numbered 5, after V lost 0 bases and J lost 4 bases. CDR3 nucleotides: TGTGCCAGCAGTTTATGGGGGACAGGCAGGTACGAGCAGTACTTC. The encoded protein is CASSLWGTGRYEQYF.

There are a few counts of this clone. CDR3 DNA sequence: TGTGCCAGCAACATGCCGGGACTAGCGGTCAATGAGCAGTTCTTC. Protein sequence: CASNMPGLAVNEQFF. The rearrangement uses TRBV28 and TRBJ2-1; 11 bases are a match to TRBD2. The CDR3 totals 15 residues. Losses at the gene ends were 7 bases for V and 6 bases for J; bases not matched to a gene: 8. Germline CDR1 MDHEN, CDR2 SYDVKM. The variable domain in full, completed from reference TRBV28 and TRBJ2-1, reads DVKVTQSSRYLVKRTGEKVFLECVQDMDHENMFWYRQDPGLGLRLIYFSYDVKMKEKGDIPEGYSVSREKKERFSLILESASTNQTSMYLCASNMPGLAVNEQFFGPGTRLTVL.

The gene calls are TRBV5-1 and TRBJ2-1; a possible D gene is TRBD2 (6 bases). The CDR3 consists of 12 residues. Germline V gives CDR1 SGHRS, CDR2 YFSETQ. The V gene lost 4 bases and the J gene lost 10 bases, with 12 bases spanning the gap. The CDR3 DNA is TGCGCCAGCAGCCCCCCTAGCGACGAGCAGTTCTTC. It is translated as CASSPPSDEQFF.

The sample holds a few counts of this clone. J is TRBJ2-7 and V is TRBV4-2; the D is unclear. Germline loops: CDR1 LGHNA, CDR2 YNFKEQ. The CDR3 has 15 amino acids. Trimming left V 0 bases short and J 4 bases short, with 13 bases between. The CDR3 is CASSQDWPTSYEQYF. In DNA form, the CDR3 reads TGTGCCAGCAGCCAAGATTGGCCTACCTCTTACGAGCAGTACTTC.

This clone was counted between two and nine times. The rearrangement joins TRBV28 to TRBJ2-7; D may be TRBD1 (6 bases). Between the trimmed V and J ends, which lost 10 bases and 4 bases, there was a span of 11 bases. CDR3 length: 11 residues. Per germline, CDR1 MDHEN and CDR2 SYDVKM. CDR3 DNA: TGTGCCACGAGGACAGAGTACGAGCAGTACTTC. Translation gives CATRTEYEQYF.

This clone has more than one count but fewer than ten. This sequence joins TRBV7-8 and TRBJ2-1; D may be TRBD2 (6 bases). V lost 3 bases to trimming and J lost 6 bases, with 12 bases between them. Germline lookup yields CDR1 SGHVS and CDR2 FQNEAQ. This CDR3 is 14 amino acids long. The CDR3 DNA reads TGTGCCAGCAGCTTCCATTTGGGGGGCAATGAGCAGTTCTTC. Residues: CASSFHLGGNEQFF.

There are a few counts of this clone. This chain joins TRBV2 and TRBJ2-1, with 14 bases that match TRBD2. In germline, CDR1 is SNHLY, CDR2 FYNNEI. This CDR3 contains 15 residues. V lost 9 bases, J lost 9 bases, and 10 bases stayed unmatched. CDR3 in amino acids: CASRLAGGFGGEQFF. The CDR3 nucleotides are TGTGCCAGTAGACTAGCGGGAGGGTTCGGCGGTGAGCAGTTCTTC.

The chain couples TRBV4-3 to TRBJ2-2, with D possibly matching TRBD1 (6 bases). CDR1 is LGHNA, CDR2 YSLEER, per germline. The V gene lost 4 bases and the J gene lost 5 bases, with 14 bases spanning the gap. The CDR3 has 15 residues. CDR3 region: CASSPEQGWTGELFF. As DNA, the CDR3 is TGCGCCAGCAGCCCGGAACAGGGTTGGACCGGGGAGCTGTTTTTT.